What follows are 9 T cell receptor beta chains derived from one specimen sequenced in a study of T cell repertoires in cytomegalovirus infection. TCRdb analysed the reads with MiXCR anew, one entry per CDR3 protein. The repertoire holds about 240,000 distinct CDR3 sequences, with more than 9% as singletons. Input material: PBMCs. These TCRs come from a human donor in good health (CMV status not recorded). Some clones in this sample may be carry-over from other donors' samples.

In this sample, this clonotype turned up many times. The rearrangement uses TRBV28 and TRBJ2-7; 7 nucleotides agree with TRBD1. This CDR3 has 13 amino acids. CDR1 is MDHEN, CDR2 SYDVKM, per germline. V was clipped by 5 bases and J by 4 bases; unmatched bases: 5. CDR3 coding DNA: TGTGCCAGCAGTGGTAACAGGGGATACGAGCAGTACTTC. It yields the protein CASSGNRGYEQYF.

In regard to this clonotype: A read error is likely, as this CDR3 ends without the conserved phenylalanine or tryptophan. The J gene is TRBJ2-1, the V gene TRBV7-6; D possibly matches TRBD1 or TRBD2 (5 bases each). With 5 bases removed from V and 4 bases from J, the gap between germline ends came to 21 bases. Germline values: CDR1 SGHVS, CDR2 FNYEAQ. This CDR3 spans 17 amino acids. The CDR3 DNA is TGTGCCAGCAGCCCTAAGACGGGGCAGCAAGGATACAATGAGCAGTTCTTA. This gives the protein CASSPKTGQQGYNEQFL.

This clonotype was picked up many times. The chain uses TRBV7-3 and TRBJ2-5; 10 bases agree with TRBD1. V lost 5 bases, J lost 0 bases, and 6 bases stayed unmatched. Germline V gene data show CDR1 as SGHTA and CDR2 as FQGTGA. This CDR3 spans 16 amino acids. This chain's CDR3 is CASSPRDRGNQETQYF. CDR3 in DNA: TGTGCCAGCAGCCCCCGGGACAGGGGTAACCAAGAGACCCAGTACTTC.

This clonotype was recorded many times. V and J are TRBV20-1 and TRBJ2-6, with a tentative D call TRBD1 (5 bases). CDR3 size: 16 residues. Germline assignment: CDR1 DFQATT and CDR2 SNEGSKA (reference sequence). Trimming removed 3 bases from V and 0 bases from J, with 12 bases in between. In DNA form, the CDR3 reads TGCAGTGCTAGGTCCCCTCAGGGCTCTGGGGCCAACGTCCTGACTTTC. It encodes CSARSPQGSGANVLTF.

This clonotype has a handful of counts. The chain is built from TRBV7-2 and TRBJ2-7; D gene unclear. This CDR3 spans 11 amino acids. Germline lookup yields CDR1 SGHTA and CDR2 FQGNSA. V dropped 6 bases and J dropped 2 bases, with 5 bases sitting between them. The CDR3 loop is CASRTTYEQYF. The CDR3 region has the DNA TGTGCCAGCAGAACGACCTACGAGCAGTACTTC.

This clonotype was counted ten times or more. The J gene is TRBJ2-2, the V gene TRBV24-1; 8 nucleotides match TRBD1. Looked up from germline, CDR1 is KGHDR and CDR2 is SFDVKD. This CDR3 is built from 14 residues. The trim removed 12 bases at V and 2 bases at J, leaving 7 bases unmatched. CDR3 DNA: TGTGCCTCCAAAGACAGGGGTAACACCGGGGAGCTGTTTTTT. It specifies CASKDRGNTGELFF.

This clonotype came up a few times. The chain joins TRBV29-1 to TRBJ2-1, with 9 bases identical to TRBD2. Germline trimming cut 4 bases from V and 7 bases from J; bases unmatched to any gene: 8. Germline CDR1 and CDR2: SQVTM and ANQGSEA. The CDR3 is 14 amino acids. CDR3 nucleotides: TGCAGCGTTGTGGAAGCGGGAGGTCAAAATGAGCAGTTCTTC. It specifies CSVVEAGGQNEQFF.

Regarding this clonotype: A much larger clonotype is one base distant, so this may be a read error. V usage is TRBV19 and J usage is TRBJ2-1, with D perhaps matching TRBD2 (5 bases). The V gene lost 5 bases and the J gene lost 3 bases, with 11 bases spanning the gap. Germline V lookup: CDR1 LNHDA, CDR2 SQIVND (reference sequence). The length of the CDR3 is 14 residues. The CDR3 spells CASSDASLYNEQFF. The DNA of the CDR3 is TGTGCCAGTAGTGACGCTAGCCTCTACAATGAGCAGTTCTTC.

This rearrangement joins TRBV28 to TRBJ1-5, with D tentatively TRBD1 (5 bases). The CDR3 has 12 amino acids. Trimming shortened V by 7 bases and J by 6 bases, and 10 bases separated the two germline ends. CDR1 MDHEN and CDR2 SYDVKM come from the germline V gene. DNA for the CDR3: TGTGCCAGCACAGGGTTTGGTCAGCCCCAGCATTTT. Translating gives CASTGFGQPQHF. The whole variable domain, filled in from reference TRBV28 and TRBJ1-5, reads DVKVTQSSRYLVKRTGEKVFLECVQDMDHENMFWYRQDPGLGLRLIYFSYDVKMKEKGDIPEGYSVSREKKERFSLILESASTNQTSMYLCASTGFGQPQHFGDGTRLSIL.